At least ten counts were recorded for the clone carrying this T cell receptor (beta chain). CDR3 regions were amplified by Arm-PCR using iRepertoire HTBI primers to build TCR beta libraries. A single record per CDR3 protein comes from TCRdb applying MiXCR to the multiplex PCR reads. Of over 200,000 distinct CDR3 sequences detected, 15% to 20% appear once; the ten largest clones hold approximately 20%. The sample originates from a study of regulatory T cells in long-lasting Graves disease. V was shortened by 1 base and J by 10 bases, with 13 bases between the two germline ends. CDR1 and CDR2 from the germline V gene are SGHVS and FQNEAQ. The CDR3 consists of 13 residues. This sample's time point: newly diagnosed GD, antithyroid drugs for less than 3 months. The authors made the TCR library using RNA they extracted from PBMCs.

The chain joins TRBV7-8 to TRBJ1-1; D is perhaps TRBD1 (6 bases). Material: peripheral blood mononuclear cells (PBMCs), obtained at new diagnosis, from a patient treated with antithyroid drugs. This clonotype originated in a female donor with Graves disease. CDR3 sequence reads: CASSLGQGLIAFF. Written as DNA, the CDR3 is TGTGCCAGCAGCTTAGGGCAGGGGCTCATAGCTTTCTTT.